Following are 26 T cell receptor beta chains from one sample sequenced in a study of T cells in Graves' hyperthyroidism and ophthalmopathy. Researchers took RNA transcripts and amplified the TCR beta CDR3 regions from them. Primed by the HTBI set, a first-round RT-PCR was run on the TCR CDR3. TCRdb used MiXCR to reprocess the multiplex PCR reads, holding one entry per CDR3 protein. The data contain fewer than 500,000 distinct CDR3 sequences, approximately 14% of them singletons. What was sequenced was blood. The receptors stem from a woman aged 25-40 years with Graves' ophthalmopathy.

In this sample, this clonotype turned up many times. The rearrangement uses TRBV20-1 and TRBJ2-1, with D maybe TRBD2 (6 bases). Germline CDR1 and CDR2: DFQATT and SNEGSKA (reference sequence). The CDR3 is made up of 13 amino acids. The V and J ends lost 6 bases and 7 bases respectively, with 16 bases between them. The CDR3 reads CSAAVTSKNEQFF. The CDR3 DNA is TGCAGTGCGGCGGTGACTAGTAAGAATGAGCAGTTCTTC.

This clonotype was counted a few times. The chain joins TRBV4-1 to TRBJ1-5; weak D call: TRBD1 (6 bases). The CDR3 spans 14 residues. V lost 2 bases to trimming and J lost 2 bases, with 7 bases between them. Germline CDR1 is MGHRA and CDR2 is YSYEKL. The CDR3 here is CASSQPGGNQPQHF. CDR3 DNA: TGCGCCAGCAGCCAACCAGGGGGCAATCAGCCCCAGCATTTT.

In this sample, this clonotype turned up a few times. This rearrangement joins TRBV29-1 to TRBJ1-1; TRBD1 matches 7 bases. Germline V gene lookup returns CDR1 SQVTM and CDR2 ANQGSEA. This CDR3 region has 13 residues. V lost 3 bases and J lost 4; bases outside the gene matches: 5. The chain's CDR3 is CSVDPGGGTEAFF. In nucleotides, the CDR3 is TGCAGCGTTGACCCAGGGGGGGGCACTGAAGCTTTCTTT. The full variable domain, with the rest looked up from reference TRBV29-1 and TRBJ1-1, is SAVISQKPSRDICQRGTSLTIQCQVDSQVTMMFWYRQQPGQSLTLIATANQGSEATYESGFVIDKFPISRPNLTFSTLTVSNMSPEDSSIYLCSVDPGGGTEAFFGQGTRLTVV.

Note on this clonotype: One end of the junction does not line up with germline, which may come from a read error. The CDR3, as DNA: TGTGCCGGCAGCTTTGAGCAGGGGCGGGACACTGAAGCTTTCTTT. It translates to CAGSFEQGRDTEAFF. The gene calls are TRBV7-6 and TRBJ1-1; D is perhaps TRBD1 (6 bases). Germline V gene data show CDR1 as SGHVS and CDR2 as FNYEAQ. This CDR3 comprises 15 residues.

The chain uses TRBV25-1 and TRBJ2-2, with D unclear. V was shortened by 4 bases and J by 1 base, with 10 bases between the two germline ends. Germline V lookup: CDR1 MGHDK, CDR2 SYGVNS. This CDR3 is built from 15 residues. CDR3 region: CASSAPRWNTGELFF. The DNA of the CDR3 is TGTGCCAGCAGTGCTCCCCGATGGAACACCGGGGAGCTGTTTTTT.

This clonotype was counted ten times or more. The CDR3 bases are TGTGCCAGCAGCACCCCCCCGGATACTGACACAGGGCAGTTCTTC. It specifies CASSTPPDTDTGQFF. This chain connects TRBV11-1 to TRBJ2-1; D is possibly TRBD1 (5 bases). Germline V CDR1 and CDR2: SGHAT, FQDESV (reference sequence). V dropped 5 bases and J dropped 12 bases, with 23 bases sitting between them. There are 15 residues in the CDR3.

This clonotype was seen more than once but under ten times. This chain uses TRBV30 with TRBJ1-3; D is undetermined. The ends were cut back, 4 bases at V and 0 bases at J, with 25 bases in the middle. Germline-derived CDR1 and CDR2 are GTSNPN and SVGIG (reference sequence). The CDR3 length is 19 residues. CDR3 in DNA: TGTGCCTGGATAACGTTTACGGTCGACTCATGGGACTCTGGAAACACCATATATTTT. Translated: CAWITFTVDSWDSGNTIYF.

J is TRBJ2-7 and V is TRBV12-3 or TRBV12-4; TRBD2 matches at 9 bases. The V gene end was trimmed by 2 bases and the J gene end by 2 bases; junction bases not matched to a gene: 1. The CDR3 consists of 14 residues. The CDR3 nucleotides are TGTGCCAGCAGTTTAATAGCGGGGGCCTACGAGCAGTACTTC. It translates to CASSLIAGAYEQYF.

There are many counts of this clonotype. CDR3 bases: TGTGCCAGCAGCCAAGTTTGGGAGGGGGGGGTCTACAATGAGCAGTTCTTC. Its protein is CASSQVWEGGVYNEQFF. J is TRBJ2-1 and V is TRBV3-1; D is perhaps TRBD2 (7 bases). The CDR3 runs 17 residues. CDR1 and CDR2 (germline): LGHDT, YNNKEL (reference sequence). The germline V and J ends were trimmed by 1 base and 3 bases, with 16 bases remaining between them.

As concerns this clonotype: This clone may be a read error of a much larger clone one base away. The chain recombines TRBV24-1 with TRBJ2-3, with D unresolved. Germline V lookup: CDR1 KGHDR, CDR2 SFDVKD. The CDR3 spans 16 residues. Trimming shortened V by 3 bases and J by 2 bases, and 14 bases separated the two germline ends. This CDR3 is CATSDRSVGLTDTQYF. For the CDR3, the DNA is TGTGCCACCAGTGATAGGTCAGTTGGGCTCACAGATACGCAGTATTTT.

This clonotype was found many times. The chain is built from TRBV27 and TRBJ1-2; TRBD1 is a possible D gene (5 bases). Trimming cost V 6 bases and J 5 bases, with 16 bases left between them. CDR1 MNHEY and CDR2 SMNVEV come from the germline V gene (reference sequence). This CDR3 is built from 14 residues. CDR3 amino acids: CASRSRAGGYGYTF. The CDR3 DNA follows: TGTGCCAGCAGATCCAGGGCGGGGGGGTATGGCTACACCTTC.

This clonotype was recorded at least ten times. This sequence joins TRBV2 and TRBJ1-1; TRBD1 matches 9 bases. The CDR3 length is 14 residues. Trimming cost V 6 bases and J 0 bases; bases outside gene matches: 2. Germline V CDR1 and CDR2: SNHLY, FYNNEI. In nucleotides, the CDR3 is TGTGCCAGCAGAAGGGACAGGGTGAACACTGAAGCTTTCTTT. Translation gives CASRRDRVNTEAFF.

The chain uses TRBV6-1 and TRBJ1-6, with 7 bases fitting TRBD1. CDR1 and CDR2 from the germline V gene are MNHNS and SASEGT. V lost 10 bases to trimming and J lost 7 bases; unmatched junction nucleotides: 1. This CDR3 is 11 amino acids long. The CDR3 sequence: CATRGNSPLHF. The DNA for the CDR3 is TGTGCCACCAGGGGGAATTCACCCCTCCACTTT.

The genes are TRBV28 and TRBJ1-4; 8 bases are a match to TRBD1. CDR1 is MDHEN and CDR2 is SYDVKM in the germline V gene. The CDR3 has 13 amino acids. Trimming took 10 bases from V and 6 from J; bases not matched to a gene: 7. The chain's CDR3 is CANSGGGDEKLFF. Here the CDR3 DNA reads TGTGCCAACTCAGGGGGCGGGGATGAAAAACTGTTTTTT.

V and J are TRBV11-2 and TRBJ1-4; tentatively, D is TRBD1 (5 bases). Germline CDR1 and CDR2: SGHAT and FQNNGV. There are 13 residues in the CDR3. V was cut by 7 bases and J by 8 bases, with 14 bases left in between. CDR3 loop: CASTRGAREKLFF. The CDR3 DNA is TGTGCCAGCACCCGCGGGGCGAGAGAAAAACTGTTTTTT.

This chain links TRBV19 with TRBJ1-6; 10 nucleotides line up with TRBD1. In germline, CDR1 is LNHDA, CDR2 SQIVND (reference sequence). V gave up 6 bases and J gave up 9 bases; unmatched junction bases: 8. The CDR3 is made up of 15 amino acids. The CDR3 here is CASRDGTGVRSPLHF. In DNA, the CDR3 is TGTGCCAGTAGAGACGGGACAGGGGTTCGTTCACCCCTCCACTTT.

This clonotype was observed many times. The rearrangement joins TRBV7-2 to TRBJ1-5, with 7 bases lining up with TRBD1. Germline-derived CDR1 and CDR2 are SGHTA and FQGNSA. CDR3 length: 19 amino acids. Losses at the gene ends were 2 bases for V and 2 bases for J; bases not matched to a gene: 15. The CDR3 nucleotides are TGTGCCAGCAGCTTAAGAGAGGGGGCCTCCAATTACCGCAATCAGCCCCAGCATTTT. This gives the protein CASSLREGASNYRNQPQHF.

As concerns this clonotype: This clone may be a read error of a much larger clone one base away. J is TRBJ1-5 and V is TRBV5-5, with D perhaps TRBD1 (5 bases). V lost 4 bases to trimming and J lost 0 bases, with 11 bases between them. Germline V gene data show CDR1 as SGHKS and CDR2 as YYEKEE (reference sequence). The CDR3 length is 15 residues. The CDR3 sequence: CASSRGPASNQPQHF. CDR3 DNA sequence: TGTGCCAGCAGCCGGGGACCCGCTAGCAATCAGCCCCAGCATTTT.

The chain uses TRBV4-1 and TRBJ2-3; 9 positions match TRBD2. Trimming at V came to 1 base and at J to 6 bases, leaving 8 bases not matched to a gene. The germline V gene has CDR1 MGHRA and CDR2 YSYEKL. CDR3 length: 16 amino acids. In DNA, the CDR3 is TGCGCCAGCAGCCAAGTTGTGGTAGCGGGGGCCGATACGCAGTATTTT. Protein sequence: CASSQVVVAGADTQYF.

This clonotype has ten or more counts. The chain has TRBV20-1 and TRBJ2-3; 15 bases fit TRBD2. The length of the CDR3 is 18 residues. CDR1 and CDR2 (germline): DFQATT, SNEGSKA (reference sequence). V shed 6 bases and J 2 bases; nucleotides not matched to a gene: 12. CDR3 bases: TGCAGTGCCTTAAAAGGACTAGCGGGGGGGAGAAACACAGATACGCAGTATTTT. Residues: CSALKGLAGGRNTDTQYF.

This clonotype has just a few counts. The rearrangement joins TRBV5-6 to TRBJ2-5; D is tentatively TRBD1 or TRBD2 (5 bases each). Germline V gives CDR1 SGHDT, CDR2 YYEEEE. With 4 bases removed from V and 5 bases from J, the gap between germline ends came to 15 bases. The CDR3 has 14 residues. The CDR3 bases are TGTGCCAGCAGCACCCGGGGCCCCCTGGAGACCCAGTACTTC. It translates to CASSTRGPLETQYF.

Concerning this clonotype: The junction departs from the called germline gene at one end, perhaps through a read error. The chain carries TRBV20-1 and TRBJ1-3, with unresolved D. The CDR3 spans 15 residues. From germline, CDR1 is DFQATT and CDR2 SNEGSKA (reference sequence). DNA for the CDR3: TGCAGTGCTAGAGATTCGAGTAGCTCTGGAAACATCATATATTTT. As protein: CSARDSSSSGNIIYF.

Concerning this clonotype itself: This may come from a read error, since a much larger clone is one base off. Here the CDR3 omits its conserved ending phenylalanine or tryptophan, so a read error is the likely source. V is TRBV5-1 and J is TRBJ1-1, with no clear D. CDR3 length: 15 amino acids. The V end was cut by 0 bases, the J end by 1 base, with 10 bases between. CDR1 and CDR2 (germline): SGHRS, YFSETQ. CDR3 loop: CASSLEDPGNTEAFS. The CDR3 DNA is TGCGCCAGCAGCTTGGAGGACCCCGGGAACACTGAAGCTTTCTCT.

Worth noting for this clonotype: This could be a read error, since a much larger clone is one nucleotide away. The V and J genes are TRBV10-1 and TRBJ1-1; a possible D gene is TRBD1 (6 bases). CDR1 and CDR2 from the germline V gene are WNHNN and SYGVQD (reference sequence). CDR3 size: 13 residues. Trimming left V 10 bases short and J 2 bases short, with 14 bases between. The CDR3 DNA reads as TGCGCCATCGTCGCCAGGGGCAACACTGAAGCTTTCTTT. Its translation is CAIVARGNTEAFF.

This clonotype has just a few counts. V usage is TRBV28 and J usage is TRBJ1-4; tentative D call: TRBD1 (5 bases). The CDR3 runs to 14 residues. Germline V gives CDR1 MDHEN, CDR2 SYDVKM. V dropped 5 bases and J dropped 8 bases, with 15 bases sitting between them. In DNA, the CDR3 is TGTGCCAGCAGTCCCCACGAGGAGGGGGAAAAACTGTTTTTT. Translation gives CASSPHEEGEKLFF.

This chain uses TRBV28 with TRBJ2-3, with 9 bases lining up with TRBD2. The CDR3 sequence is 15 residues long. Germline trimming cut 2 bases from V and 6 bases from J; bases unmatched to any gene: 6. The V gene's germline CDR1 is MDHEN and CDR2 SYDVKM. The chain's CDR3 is CASSLGREGFDTQYF. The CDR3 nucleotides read TGTGCCAGCAGTTTAGGGCGGGAGGGCTTCGATACGCAGTATTTT.